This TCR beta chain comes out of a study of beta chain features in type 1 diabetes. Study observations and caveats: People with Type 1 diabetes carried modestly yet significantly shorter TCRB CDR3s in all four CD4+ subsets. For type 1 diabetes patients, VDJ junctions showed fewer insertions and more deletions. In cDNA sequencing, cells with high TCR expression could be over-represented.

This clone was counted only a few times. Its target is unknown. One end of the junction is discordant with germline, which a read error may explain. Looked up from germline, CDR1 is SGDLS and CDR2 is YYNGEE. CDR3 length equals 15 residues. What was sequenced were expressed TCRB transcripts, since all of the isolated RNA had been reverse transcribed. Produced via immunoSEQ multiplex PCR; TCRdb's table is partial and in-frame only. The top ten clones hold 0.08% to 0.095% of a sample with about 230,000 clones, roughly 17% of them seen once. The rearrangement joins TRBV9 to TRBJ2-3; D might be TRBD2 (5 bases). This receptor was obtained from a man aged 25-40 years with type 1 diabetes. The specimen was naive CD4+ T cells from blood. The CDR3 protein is CEKSPDLRATDTQYF. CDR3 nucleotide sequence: TGCGAGAAATCCCCAGATTTGAGGGCCACAGATACGCAGTATTTT.